This T cell receptor beta chain was captured by sequencing in a study of vaccination and CD4 T cells after COVID-19. TCRdb re-derived calls from the PCR reads in MiXCR, one entry per CDR3 protein. The sample holds about 20,000 distinct CDR3 sequences, about 60% seen once. This clonotype has just a few counts. The receptor's source is a human donor who had recovered from COVID-19. The source was CD4+ T cells from blood, collected before SARS-CoV-2 vaccination.

In nucleotides, the CDR3 is TGTGCCAGCAGTTTCGGATGGGCAGGGGAGAACACTGAAGCTTTCTTT. This gives the protein CASSFGWAGENTEAFF. The chain carries TRBV27 and TRBJ1-1; TRBD1 might be the D (6 bases). Germline assignment: CDR1 MNHEY and CDR2 SMNVEV (reference sequence). Trimming removed 3 bases from V and 1 base from J, with 15 bases in between. The CDR3 consists of 16 residues.